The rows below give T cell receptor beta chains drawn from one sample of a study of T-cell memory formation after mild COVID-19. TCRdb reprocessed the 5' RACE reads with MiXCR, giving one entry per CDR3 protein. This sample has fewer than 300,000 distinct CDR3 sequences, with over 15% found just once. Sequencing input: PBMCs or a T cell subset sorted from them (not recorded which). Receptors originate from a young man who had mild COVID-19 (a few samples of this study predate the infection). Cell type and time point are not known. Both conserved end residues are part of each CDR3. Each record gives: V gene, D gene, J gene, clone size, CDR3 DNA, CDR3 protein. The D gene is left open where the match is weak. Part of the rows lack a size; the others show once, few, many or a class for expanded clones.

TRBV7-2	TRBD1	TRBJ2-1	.	TGTGCCAGCAGCTCGCCGAATGCAATGGGCAGGGGGCTGAAAAGGTTCTTC	CASSSPNAMGRGLKRFF
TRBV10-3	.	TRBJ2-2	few	TGTGCCATCAGTGAACGGCAGGGTCACACCGGGGAGCTGTTTTTT	CAISERQGHTGELFF
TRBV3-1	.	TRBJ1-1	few	TGTGCCAGCAGCCAAGTTCGGAACACTGAAGCTTTCTTT	CASSQVRNTEAFF
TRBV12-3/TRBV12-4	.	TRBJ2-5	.	TGTGCCAGCAGACGTAGCCAGGAAGAGACCCAGTACTTC	CASRRSQEETQYF
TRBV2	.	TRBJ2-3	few	TGTGCCAGCCCCGAAACGAATACGCAGTATTTT	CASPETNTQYF
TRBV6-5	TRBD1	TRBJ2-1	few	TGTGCCAGCAGGTCATACCGACAGGGAATGGGGCAGTTCTTC	CASRSYRQGMGQFF
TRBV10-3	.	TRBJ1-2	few	TGTGCCATCAGGGAACAGGACATATTATATGGCTACACCTTC	CAIREQDILYGYTF
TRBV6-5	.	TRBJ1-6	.	TGTGCCAGCAAGGGGTTCCGTAATTCACCCCTCCACTTT	CASKGFRNSPLHF
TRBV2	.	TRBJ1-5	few	TGTGCCAGCAAGCAGGCGGGTCTACAGCCCCAGCATTTT	CASKQAGLQPQHF
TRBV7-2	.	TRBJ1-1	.	TGTGCCAGCAGCTTAAACTTTCTCTTGAACACTGAAGCTTTCTTT	CASSLNFLLNTEAFF
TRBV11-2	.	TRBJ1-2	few	TGTGCCAGCAGCTTAGGGAACTTCGAACAGTCTAACTATGGCTACACCTTC	CASSLGNFEQSNYGYTF
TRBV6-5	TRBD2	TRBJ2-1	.	TGTGCCAGCGGCAGCGGGGGGGCCATTAATGAGCAGTTCTTC	CASGSGGAINEQFF
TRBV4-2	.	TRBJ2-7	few	TGTGCCAGCAGCGGACGGGCACCCGCCTACGAGCAGTACTTC	CASSGRAPAYEQYF
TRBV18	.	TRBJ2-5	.	TGTGCCAGCTCTAACCAGGAAGAGACCCAGTACTTC	CASSNQEETQYF
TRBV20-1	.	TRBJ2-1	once	TGCAGTGCTAGAGAGGGGCTTGAGCAGTTCTTC	CSAREGLEQFF
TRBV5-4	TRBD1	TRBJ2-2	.	TGTGCCAGCAGCCACCCTGGGACAGTGAACACCGGGGAGCTGTTTTTT	CASSHPGTVNTGELFF
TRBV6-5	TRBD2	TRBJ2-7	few	TGTGCCAGCAGTTTAGCGGGGAGGGAGCAGTACTTC	CASSLAGREQYF
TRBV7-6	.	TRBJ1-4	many	TGTGCCAGCAGCACTAATGAAAAACTGTTTTTT	CASSTNEKLFF
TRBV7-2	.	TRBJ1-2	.	TGTGCCAGCAGCTTAGCCCGTAACTATGGCTACACCTTC	CASSLARNYGYTF
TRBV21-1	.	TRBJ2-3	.	TGTGCCAGCAGCAACAAAGGCCCGGGACAGCAACGTGCCAGTGGAGGCACAGATACGCAGTATTTT	CASSNKGPGQQRASGGTDTQYF
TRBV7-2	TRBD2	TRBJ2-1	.	TGTGCCAGCAGCTTTAGCGGGGGGGGCACCTACAATGAGCAGTTCTTC	CASSFSGGGTYNEQFF
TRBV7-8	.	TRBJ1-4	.	TGTGCCAGCAGCTTGGGTGGGCCTCTCACAAATGAAAAACTGTTTTTT	CASSLGGPLTNEKLFF
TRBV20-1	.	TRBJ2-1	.	TGCAGTGCTCGCGGGTCCAATGAGCAGTTCTTC	CSARGSNEQFF
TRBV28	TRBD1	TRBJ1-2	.	TGTGCCAGCAGTTCGGGGGCTGTGCAGGGGGCCTACTATGGCTACACCTTC	CASSSGAVQGAYYGYTF
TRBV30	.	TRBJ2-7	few	TGTGCCTGGACCTCCCGGGACGGGACCTACGAGCAGTACTTC	CAWTSRDGTYEQYF
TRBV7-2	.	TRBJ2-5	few	TGTGCCAGCAGCTTTAGCCCAGGACGAGAGACCCAGTACTTC	CASSFSPGRETQYF
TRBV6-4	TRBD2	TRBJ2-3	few	TGTGCCAGCAGTGATGACAAGCGGGGGGGCACAGATACGCAGTATTTT	CASSDDKRGGTDTQYF
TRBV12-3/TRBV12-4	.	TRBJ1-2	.	TGTGCCAGCAGTTTTATTGGGGAAGGCTACACCTTC	CASSFIGEGYTF
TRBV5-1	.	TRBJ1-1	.	TGCGCCAGCAGCCCACCCGGACGGCAGAACACTGAAGCTTTCTTT	CASSPPGRQNTEAFF